Below, 15 T cell receptor beta chains from the same sample are listed, as sequenced in a study of radiotherapy plus CTLA-4 blockade in lung cancer. Profiled with immunoSEQ multiplex PCR; TCRdb holds only in-frame clones, not every one. The data show 14,000 to 15,000 clones, about 71% seen once. This specimen consisted of peripheral blood, obtained from a patient treated with radiotherapy plus ipilimumab. All receptors derive from a human donor with non-small cell lung cancer whose response to radiotherapy plus ipilimumab could not be evaluated.

V is TRBV15 and J is TRBJ1-5; 9 bases map to TRBD1. The germline V gene encodes CDR1 LNHNV and CDR2 YYDKDF (reference sequence). CDR3 size: 15 residues. J lost 3 bases, V lost 4 bases, and 4 bases had no gene match. Here the CDR3 DNA reads TGTGCCACCAGCACGGACAGGGGATTCAATCAGCCCCAGCATTTT. Translated, it gives CATSTDRGFNQPQHF.

The chain employs TRBV6-5 and TRBJ2-5; D is possibly TRBD1 (6 bases). CDR3 size: 14 residues. In germline, CDR1 is MNHEY, CDR2 SVGAGI. Trimming took off 2 bases at V and 3 bases at J, with 10 bases between the two ends. The CDR3 reads CASSYIGGEETQYF. In nucleotides, the CDR3 is TGTGCCAGCAGTTACATAGGGGGTGAAGAGACCCAGTACTTC.

This clone has a handful of counts. CDR3 amino acids: CASSQDQSNYGYTF. The DNA for the CDR3 is TGTGCCAGCAGCCAAGATCAGTCTAACTATGGCTACACCTTC. The chain joins TRBV4-2 to TRBJ1-2, with D hard to call. This CDR3 is built from 14 residues. Germline V gives CDR1 LGHNA, CDR2 YNFKEQ. V was trimmed by 0 bases and J by 0 bases, leaving 5 bases between them.

In this sample, this clone turned up once. The chain combines TRBV7-8 with TRBJ1-1, with 8 bases identical to TRBD1. The CDR3 consists of 14 residues. V shed 1 base, J shed 7 bases, and the junction held 5 bases outside the gene matches. Germline CDR1 SGHVS, CDR2 FQNEAQ. The CDR3 loop reads CASSLVRDRGEAFF. The CDR3 DNA reads TGTGCCAGCAGCTTAGTTCGTGACAGGGGTGAAGCTTTCTTT.

V gene TRBV5-1 combines with J gene TRBJ1-6; 9 bases match TRBD1. This CDR3 spans 17 amino acids. V shed 4 bases, J shed 1 base, and the junction held 6 bases outside the gene matches. Germline V CDR1 and CDR2: SGHRS, YFSETQ. The DNA for the CDR3 is TGCGCCAGCAGCCCAGGGACAGGGCTTTCCTATAATTCACCCCTCCACTTT. The encoded protein is CASSPGTGLSYNSPLHF.

The chain is built from TRBV30 and TRBJ1-4; D is ambiguous. The CDR3 extends over 13 amino acids. From germline, CDR1 is GTSNPN and CDR2 SVGIG (reference sequence). The V end was cut by 3 bases, the J end by 3 bases, with 8 bases between. This chain's CDR3 is CAWRAGPNEKLFF. CDR3 in DNA: TGTGCCTGGAGAGCAGGTCCTAATGAAAAACTGTTTTTT.

This chain uses TRBV4-2 with TRBJ1-6; D gene uncertain. Germline values: CDR1 LGHNA, CDR2 YNFKEQ. The V and J ends lost 1 base and 9 bases respectively, with 13 bases between them. This CDR3 contains 15 residues. The CDR3 nucleotides are TGTGCCAGCAGCCAAGGTGAGCCGCCCGTTTCACCCCTCCACTTT. Translated, it gives CASSQGEPPVSPLHF.

V and J are TRBV7-9 and TRBJ1-6, with D perhaps TRBD1 (6 bases). V shed 5 bases and J shed 11 bases, with 16 bases lying between them. CDR3 length: 14 amino acids. Per the germline V gene, CDR1 is SEHNR and CDR2 is FQNEAQ (reference sequence). The chain's CDR3 is CASSAHQGNTPLHF. In DNA form, the CDR3 reads TGTGCCAGCAGCGCTCACCAGGGGAACACACCCCTCCACTTT.

This clone has just a few counts. The V call is TRBV7-8, the J call TRBJ2-7; D might be TRBD2 (7 bases). V lost 2 bases and J lost 5, with 13 bases in between. There are 14 residues in the CDR3. The V gene's germline CDR1 is SGHVS and CDR2 FQNEAQ. CDR3 loop: CASSLPEGGNEQYF. In DNA form, the CDR3 reads TGTGCCAGCAGCTTACCCGAGGGGGGGAACGAGCAGTACTTC.

This chain connects TRBV9 to TRBJ2-6, with a weak D call TRBD2 (5 bases). The CDR3 is 15 residues long. The germline CDR1 and CDR2 sequences are SGDLS and YYNGEE. V gave up 0 bases and J gave up 1 base, with 5 bases separating them. The CDR3 is CASSVGGSGANVLTF. The CDR3 bases are TGTGCCAGCAGCGTAGGAGGGTCTGGGGCCAACGTCCTGACTTTC.

The chain recombines TRBV5-1 with TRBJ2-3; the match to TRBD1 covers 10 bases. This CDR3 region has 16 residues. Germline values: CDR1 SGHRS, CDR2 YFSETQ. The trim removed 5 bases at V and 2 bases at J, leaving 8 bases unmatched. The CDR3 spells CASSYMTGGYTDTQYF. Here the CDR3 DNA reads TGCGCCAGCAGTTATATGACAGGGGGCTACACAGATACGCAGTATTTT.

This chain links TRBV6-1 with TRBJ2-1, with D maybe TRBD1 (6 bases). Germline values: CDR1 MNHNS, CDR2 SASEGT. With 1 base removed from V and 6 bases from J, the gap between germline ends came to 7 bases. The CDR3 contains 13 residues. CDR3 coding DNA: TGTGCCAGCAGTGAAGGACAGGTCAATGAGCAGTTCTTC. This codes for CASSEGQVNEQFF.

This rearrangement joins TRBV7-9 to TRBJ2-3; D is uncertain. V was pared by 4 bases and J by 6 bases, with 11 bases between. Germline values: CDR1 SEHNR, CDR2 FQNEAQ (reference sequence). The CDR3 loop spans 13 amino acids. The CDR3 loop is CASSSPLADTQYF. DNA for the CDR3: TGTGCCAGCAGCTCCCCCCTCGCGGATACGCAGTATTTT.

The gene calls are TRBV19 and TRBJ1-5; 11 bases are a match to TRBD1. After removal of 11 bases from V and 4 bases from J, the junction contained 4 bases not matched to a gene. CDR3 length: 13 amino acids. The germline gives CDR1 LNHDA, CDR2 SQIVND (reference sequence). DNA for the CDR3: TGTGCCGGGGGGACAGGGGGGAATCAGCCCCAGCATTTT. Translation: CAGGTGGNQPQHF.

V usage is TRBV9 and J usage is TRBJ1-3, with TRBD1 identical over 9 bases. In germline, CDR1 is SGDLS, CDR2 YYNGEE. CDR3 size: 16 residues. After removal of 0 bases from V and 4 bases from J, the junction contained 5 bases not matched to a gene. The CDR3 sequence is CASSVEGQGLGNTIYF. CDR3 bases: TGTGCCAGCAGCGTAGAGGGACAGGGCCTCGGAAACACCATATATTTT.